These 14 T cell receptor beta chains were sequenced from one sample in a study of blood T cell repertoires in COVID-19. Measured with immunoSEQ multiplex PCR; TCRdb has only the in-frame clones, and not every one. The sample has around 160,000 clones; 86% are singletons. The sequenced sample was peripheral blood. All receptors derive from a man aged 18-30 years with acute or convalescent COVID-19.

About this clone: A much more abundant neighbour one base away suggests this may be a read error. The V and J genes are TRBV6-1 and TRBJ1-1, with 7 bases fitting TRBD1. The ends lost 6 bases at V and 1 base at J; junction bases unmatched: 5. The CDR3 is made up of 14 amino acids. Germline lookup yields CDR1 MNHNS and CDR2 SASEGT. The CDR3 spells CASSLGTANTEAFF. The CDR3 DNA sequence: TGTGCCAGCAGCCTCGGGACAGCGAACACTGAAGCTTTCTTT.

This clone was observed once. Here the CDR3 DNA reads TGTGCCAGCAGTTCACCCACGCGGGGGCTAGGTTATGGCTACACCTTC. Translated, it gives CASSSPTRGLGYGYTF. This chain joins TRBV6-2 or TRBV6-3 and TRBJ1-2; a possible D gene is TRBD1 (6 bases). The CDR3 runs 16 residues. Germline loops: CDR1 MNHEY, CDR2 SVGEGT. V lost 4 bases and J 5 bases, leaving 20 bases between the germline ends.

The chain employs TRBV3-1 (or the pseudogene TRBV3-2) and TRBJ2-3; 9 positions agree with TRBD2. CDR1 LGHDT and CDR2 YNNKEL come from the germline V gene (reference sequence). With V trimmed by 4 bases and J by 0 bases, 11 bases remained unmatched. CDR3 size: 18 residues. DNA of the CDR3: TGTGCCAGCAGCCCCCACGTCGGGCGGGGGGGAAGCACAGATACGCAGTATTTT. Residues: CASSPHVGRGGSTDTQYF.

V and J are TRBV7-2 and TRBJ2-1; 9 bases are a match to TRBD2. Looked up from germline, CDR1 is SGHTA and CDR2 is FQGNSA. The V gene end was trimmed by 2 bases and the J gene end by 4 bases; junction bases not matched to a gene: 6. The CDR3 runs 16 residues. CDR3 loop: CASSLRAGGVYNEQFF. CDR3 bases: TGTGCCAGCAGCTTACGAGCGGGGGGAGTATACAATGAGCAGTTCTTC. The full variable domain, rest sourced from reference TRBV7-2 and TRBJ2-1, is GAGVSQSPSNKVTEKGKDVELRCDPISGHTALYWYRQSLGQGLEFLIYFQGNSAPDKSGLPSDRFSAERTGGSVSTLTIQRTQQEDSAVYLCASSLRAGGVYNEQFFGPGTRLTVL.

The rearrangement uses TRBV30 and TRBJ1-5; 9 nucleotides match TRBD1. Trimming removed 5 bases from V and 3 bases from J; junction bases left unmatched: 2. Germline V CDR1 and CDR2: GTSNPN, SVGIG (reference sequence). CDR3 length equals 13 residues. Here the CDR3 DNA reads TGTGCCTGGGGGACAGGGATCAATCAGCCCCAGCATTTT. This encodes CAWGTGINQPQHF.

The V gene is TRBV9, the J gene TRBJ2-5; 7 positions agree with TRBD1. The CDR3 consists of 17 residues. Germline CDR1 SGDLS, CDR2 YYNGEE. The V and J ends lost 0 bases and 4 bases, in that order; junction bases with no gene match: 12. This chain's CDR3 is CASSVGSLGDSGETQYF. Here the CDR3 DNA reads TGTGCCAGCAGCGTAGGATCTCTGGGGGACAGTGGAGAGACCCAGTACTTC.

The chain employs TRBV30 and TRBJ2-3; 9 bases align to TRBD2. The CDR3 runs to 15 residues. Germline CDR1 and CDR2: GTSNPN and SVGIG (reference sequence). J was trimmed by 5 bases and V by 3 bases; bases with no gene match: 9. The CDR3 DNA reads TGTGCCTGGAGCCCCGGGGGAGCGGGGGGAGATACGCAGTATTTT. Protein product: CAWSPGGAGGDTQYF.

The chain has TRBV11-2 and TRBJ1-1, with D possibly being TRBD1 (5 bases). Germline V gene lookup returns CDR1 SGHAT and CDR2 FQNNGV. The germline V and J ends were trimmed by 1 base and 7 bases, with 10 bases remaining between them. The CDR3 sequence is 13 residues long. This chain's CDR3 is CASSLGGLGEAFF. The CDR3 region has the DNA TGTGCCAGCAGCTTAGGGGGACTTGGTGAAGCTTTCTTT.

The V and J genes are TRBV9 and TRBJ2-5, with 10 positions matching TRBD2. V trimming: 0 bases; J trimming: 1 base; junction bases outside the gene matches: 3. CDR1 and CDR2 from the germline V gene are SGDLS and YYNGEE. This CDR3 has 16 residues. The chain's CDR3 is CASSVDSSGGQETQYF. DNA for the CDR3: TGTGCCAGCAGCGTAGATTCTAGCGGGGGCCAAGAGACCCAGTACTTC. Full variable domain (outside the CDR3, taken from reference TRBV9 and TRBJ2-5): DSGVTQTPKHLITATGQRVTLRCSPRSGDLSVYWYQQSLDQGLQFLIQYYNGEERAKGNILERFSAQQFPDLHSELNLSSLELGDSALYFCASSVDSSGGQETQYFGPGTRLLVL.

This chain connects TRBV18 to TRBJ2-6; 9 bases are a match to TRBD1. Unmatched junction bases numbered 9, after V lost 0 bases and J lost 0 bases. This CDR3 comprises 20 residues. Germline CDR1 is KGHSH and CDR2 is LQKENI. The CDR3: CASSPPGTGYGGSGANVLTF. The CDR3, as DNA: TGTGCCAGCTCACCACCGGGGACAGGGTACGGGGGCTCTGGGGCCAACGTCCTGACTTTC.

V and J are TRBV9 and TRBJ1-2; TRBD1 matches 7 bases. The J segment lost 4 bases and the V segment lost 4 bases, leaving 10 bases of the junction unmatched. Germline lookup yields CDR1 SGDLS and CDR2 YYNGEE. The CDR3 totals 15 residues. The CDR3 reads CASSPDSQGFYGYTF. The CDR3 coding sequence is TGTGCCAGCAGCCCAGACTCACAGGGGTTCTATGGCTACACCTTC.

The J gene is TRBJ1-3, the V gene TRBV11-2; D uncertain. Trimming left V 0 bases short and J 7 bases short, with 4 bases between. Per germline, CDR1 SGHAT and CDR2 FQNNGV. The CDR3 totals 12 residues. CDR3 bases: TGTGCCAGCAGCTTAGATCGGAACACCATATATTTT. Protein: CASSLDRNTIYF.

The rearrangement uses TRBV19 and TRBJ1-5, with 7 bases aligning to TRBD1. Trimming removed 3 bases from V and 0 bases from J; junction bases left unmatched: 2. Germline values: CDR1 LNHDA, CDR2 SQIVND (reference sequence). The CDR3 length is 15 residues. The CDR3 loop reads CASSMTGPSNQPQHF. The CDR3 DNA follows: TGTGCCAGTAGTATGACAGGGCCTAGCAATCAGCCCCAGCATTTT.

The chain combines TRBV29-1 with TRBJ2-5, with TRBD2 matching 7 bases. The CDR3 runs to 12 residues. Germline lookup yields CDR1 SQVTM and CDR2 ANQGSEA. Trimming cost V 7 bases and J 5 bases; bases outside gene matches: 7. The CDR3 DNA reads as TGCAGCGCTCAAGGACTAGGGGAGACCCAGTACTTC. This codes for CSAQGLGETQYF.